Each of the 27 T cell receptor beta chains below was sequenced from the same sample in a study of cytomegalovirus exposure and HLA in healthy donors. This PCR relied on a set of 60 Vbeta primers and 13 Jbeta primers. Repertoires were generated with immunoSEQ multiplex PCR, while TCRdb's copy carries only in-frame clones and drops some. Here the sample spans roughly 81,000 clones, about three quarters being singletons. The source material was PBMCs. The receptors come from a boy aged 5-17 years in good health and CMV-seronegative.

Remarks on this clone: Sequence at one end of the junction differs from germline and may be a read error. This chain's CDR3 is CASSSTSGGRGEQFF. In nucleotides, the CDR3 is TGTGCTAGCAGCTCGACTAGCGGGGGGCGAGGAGAGCAGTTCTTC. The rearrangement uses TRBV7-7 and TRBJ2-1, with TRBD2 matching over 13 bases. The V gene's germline CDR1 is SSHAT and CDR2 FNYEAQ (reference sequence). The CDR3 is 15 amino acids. The entire variable domain, with the rest obtained from reference TRBV7-7 and TRBJ2-1, is as follows: GAGVSQSPRYKVTKRGQDVTLRCDPISSHATLYWYQQALGQGPEFLTYFNYEAQPDKSGLPSDRFSAERPEGSISTLTIQRTEQRDSAMYRCASSSTSGGRGEQFFGPGTRLTVL.

The genes are TRBV11-1 and TRBJ2-5; TRBD2 is a possible D gene (7 bases). The CDR3 is 15 amino acids. The germline V gene encodes CDR1 SGHAT and CDR2 FQDESV (reference sequence). V was trimmed by 5 bases and J by 7 bases, leaving 20 bases between them. CDR3 coding DNA: TGTGCCAGCAGCCCGGGGGCGGGAGTCAAATCGACCCAGTACTTC. It yields the protein CASSPGAGVKSTQYF.

This rearrangement joins TRBV2 to TRBJ1-5, with 8 bases matching TRBD1. The germline V gene has CDR1 SNHLY and CDR2 FYNNEI. The ends lost 7 bases at V and 1 base at J; junction bases unmatched: 6. The length of the CDR3 is 15 residues. The CDR3 reads CASKTGGRSNQPQHF. The CDR3 DNA follows: TGTGCCAGCAAAACAGGGGGAAGGAGCAATCAGCCCCAGCATTTT. Together with reference TRBV2 and TRBJ1-5, the CDR3 gives the full variable domain: EPEVTQTPSHQVTQMGQEVILRCVPISNHLYFYWYRQILGQKVEFLVSFYNNEISEKSEIFDDQFSVERPDGSNFTLKIRSTKLEDSAMYFCASKTGGRSNQPQHFGDGTRLSIL.

This sequence joins TRBV19 and TRBJ1-6; 9 nucleotides match TRBD1. V shed 4 bases, J shed 14 bases, and the junction held 12 bases outside the gene matches. CDR1 LNHDA and CDR2 SQIVND come from the germline V gene (reference sequence). CDR3 length equals 15 residues. CDR3: CASSTAGTGLLALHF. The CDR3 nucleotides read TGTGCCAGTAGTACCGCCGGGACAGGGCTTTTGGCCCTCCACTTT.

The chain carries TRBV6-5 and TRBJ1-2; 7 nucleotides agree with TRBD1. V shed 5 bases and J 4 bases; nucleotides not matched to a gene: 4. CDR3 length: 13 residues. Germline-derived CDR1 and CDR2 are MNHEY and SVGAGI. The CDR3 is CASSRGTAYGYTF. CDR3 DNA sequence: TGTGCCAGCAGTCGCGGGACAGCCTATGGCTACACCTTC.

This sequence joins TRBV4-3 and TRBJ2-1, with D perhaps TRBD2 (5 bases). V was pared by 0 bases and J by 0 bases, with 12 bases between. The CDR3 loop spans 17 amino acids. CDR1 is LGHNA, CDR2 YSLEER, per germline. The CDR3 reads CASSQDPSHSSYNEQFF. Here the CDR3 DNA reads TGCGCCAGCAGCCAAGACCCTAGCCATAGCTCCTACAATGAGCAGTTCTTC.

This clone came up a few times. This sequence joins TRBV28 and TRBJ2-5; D call uncertain. Deletions cut 7 bases from V and 2 bases from J, with 14 bases between. CDR3 length: 14 residues. In germline, CDR1 is MDHEN, CDR2 SYDVKM. CDR3: CASTRNSRQETQYF. For the CDR3, the DNA is TGTGCCAGCACCCGAAACAGTCGACAAGAGACCCAGTACTTC.

This chain uses TRBV4-1 with TRBJ1-2; D is perhaps TRBD1 (6 bases). Germline CDR1 and CDR2: MGHRA and YSYEKL. V lost 2 bases and J 3 bases, leaving 13 bases between the germline ends. This CDR3 has 15 residues. The CDR3 DNA is TGCGCCAGCAGCCAACCGACAGGAAGGGACTATGGCTACACCTTC. It is translated as CASSQPTGRDYGYTF.

The sample holds a few counts of this clone. The rearrangement joins TRBV30 to TRBJ1-2; D not resolved. This CDR3 has 14 amino acids. From germline, CDR1 is GTSNPN and CDR2 SVGIG (reference sequence). The V and J ends lost 2 bases and 1 base respectively, with 11 bases between them. CDR3 bases: TGTGCCTGGAGTCGGAGGACCGGTAACTATGGCTACACCTTC. It yields the protein CAWSRRTGNYGYTF.

The chain joins TRBV5-1 to TRBJ1-1, with D tentatively TRBD1 (5 bases). Trimming pared 4 bases from V and 0 bases from J, leaving 19 bases between. This CDR3 region has 17 residues. The germline V gene encodes CDR1 SGHRS and CDR2 YFSETQ. For the CDR3, the DNA is TGCGCCAGCAGCATTGGTTGGGCCAGGGAGGTGAACACTGAAGCTTTCTTT. This encodes CASSIGWAREVNTEAFF.

The chain uses TRBV29-1 and TRBJ1-6, with 8 positions matching TRBD1. Germline CDR1 SQVTM, CDR2 ANQGSEA. V was pared by 7 bases and J by 10 bases, with 6 bases of the junction left unmatched. CDR3 length: 12 amino acids. CDR3 loop: CSATTGESPLHF. The CDR3 coding sequence is TGCAGCGCCACGACAGGGGAATCACCCCTCCACTTT.

The V and J genes are TRBV30 and TRBJ2-7, with TRBD1 matching 8 bases. Germline trimming cut 5 bases from V and 7 bases from J; bases unmatched to any gene: 7. The CDR3 consists of 12 residues. Germline CDR1 and CDR2: GTSNPN and SVGIG (reference sequence). The CDR3 nucleotides read TGTGCCTGGTCTGACAGGGGCGATGAGCAGTACTTC. Residues: CAWSDRGDEQYF.

The V gene is TRBV28, the J gene TRBJ2-1; TRBD1 matches 8 bases. The germline CDR1 and CDR2 sequences are MDHEN and SYDVKM. The J segment lost 7 bases and the V segment lost 6 bases, leaving 8 bases of the junction unmatched. This CDR3 is 14 amino acids long. This chain's CDR3 is CASSPDREVNEQFF. The CDR3 bases are TGTGCCAGCAGCCCGGACAGGGAAGTAAATGAGCAGTTCTTC.

The V call is TRBV29-1, the J call TRBJ2-7; tentatively, D is TRBD2 (5 bases). V gave up 4 bases and J gave up 0 bases, with 10 bases separating them. Germline CDR1 and CDR2: SQVTM and ANQGSEA. There are 13 residues in the CDR3. As DNA, the CDR3 is TGCAGCGTTGTGAGAGGGAGCTCCTACGAGCAGTACTTC. It encodes CSVVRGSSYEQYF.

This clone has more than one count but fewer than ten. Written as DNA, the CDR3 is TGTGCCAGCAAGGACAGGGGGCCTACCAATGAAAAACTGTTTTTT. Its protein is CASKDRGPTNEKLFF. This chain connects TRBV28 to TRBJ1-4; 11 positions match TRBD1. The V gene end was trimmed by 7 bases and the J gene end by 5 bases; junction bases not matched to a gene: 6. This CDR3 is built from 15 residues. Germline-derived CDR1 and CDR2 are MDHEN and SYDVKM.

This clone came up once. V gene TRBV4-1 combines with J gene TRBJ1-2; D uncertain. Per the germline V gene, CDR1 is MGHRA and CDR2 is YSYEKL. V dropped 8 bases and J dropped 8 bases, with 15 bases sitting between them. The CDR3 totals 12 residues. CDR3 sequence reads: CASSLEAWGYTF. The CDR3 nucleotides read TGCGCCAGCTCACTGGAAGCGTGGGGCTACACCTTC.

The rearrangement links TRBV16 to TRBJ2-5, with 7 bases aligning to TRBD1. Germline lookup yields CDR1 KGHSY and CDR2 FQNENV. The CDR3 has 13 residues. The junction had 2 bases not matched to a gene; V was cut back by 2 bases and J by 5 bases. CDR3: CASSQETGETQYF. CDR3 in DNA: TGTGCCAGCAGCCAAGAGACAGGGGAGACCCAGTACTTC.

This clone has more than one count but fewer than ten. V usage is TRBV4-3 and J usage is TRBJ1-4, with D perhaps TRBD1 (6 bases). The CDR3 runs to 15 residues. V shed 0 bases and J shed 5 bases, with 10 bases lying between them. Germline CDR1 reads LGHNA; CDR2 reads YSLEER. The CDR3 DNA reads TGCGCCAGCAGCCAAGACATGACAGGCAATGAAAAACTGTTTTTT. This encodes CASSQDMTGNEKLFF.

The chain couples TRBV6-1 to TRBJ1-1; D remains ambiguous. V gave up 6 bases and J gave up 9 bases, with 8 bases separating them. This CDR3 is 10 amino acids long. From germline, CDR1 is MNHNS and CDR2 SASEGT. In nucleotides, the CDR3 is TGTGCCAGCAGCGGGTTGAAAGCTTTCTTT. Amino acids: CASSGLKAFF.

The gene calls are TRBV4-3 and TRBJ1-5, with TRBD1 matching 12 bases. The V and J ends lost 3 bases and 7 bases, in that order; junction bases with no gene match: 4. Per the germline V gene, CDR1 is LGHNA and CDR2 is YSLEER. The CDR3 has 15 residues. The CDR3: CASSQGQGAGQPQHF. The CDR3 DNA follows: TGCGCCAGCAGCCAGGGACAGGGGGCAGGGCAGCCCCAGCATTTT.

CDR3 residues: CASRRTGTAHGYTF. The CDR3 region has the DNA TGTGCCAGCAGACGTACCGGGACAGCCCATGGCTACACCTTC. The rearrangement joins TRBV14 to TRBJ1-2, with 7 bases fitting TRBD1. Losses at the gene ends were 6 bases for V and 6 bases for J; bases not matched to a gene: 10. Germline CDR1 reads SGHDN; CDR2 reads FVKESK. The length of the CDR3 is 14 residues.

This clone has just one count. This chain joins TRBV7-2 and TRBJ2-6; 9 bases align to TRBD1. CDR3 length: 16 residues. Per the germline V gene, CDR1 is SGHTA and CDR2 is FQGNSA. V gave up 5 bases and J gave up 2 bases; unmatched junction bases: 4. CDR3 residues: CASSTRTGAGANVLTF. DNA for the CDR3: TGTGCCAGCAGCACGCGGACAGGGGCTGGGGCCAACGTCCTGACTTTC.

This rearrangement joins TRBV10-3 to TRBJ1-5; maybe TRBD1 (6 bases). From germline, CDR1 is ENHRY and CDR2 SYGVKD. V was cut by 2 bases and J by 6 bases, with 11 bases left in between. This CDR3 comprises 14 residues. CDR3: CAISETGSSQPQHF. CDR3 nucleotides: TGTGCCATCAGTGAGACAGGGTCTAGTCAGCCCCAGCATTTT.

The rearrangement links TRBV9 to TRBJ2-5; 8 positions agree with TRBD2. The CDR3 contains 14 residues. The germline gives CDR1 SGDLS, CDR2 YYNGEE. The J segment lost 4 bases and the V segment lost 3 bases, leaving 5 bases of the junction unmatched. The CDR3 nucleotides are TGTGCCAGCAGCGGCGGGGGGCGGGGAGAGACCCAGTACTTC. Protein sequence: CASSGGGRGETQYF.

The chain employs TRBV6-4 and TRBJ2-2; TRBD1 agrees at 7 bases. CDR1 MRHNA and CDR2 SNTAGT come from the germline V gene. Trimming at V came to 2 bases and at J to 7 bases, leaving 4 bases not matched to a gene. The CDR3 runs 14 residues. The CDR3 DNA reads as TGTGCCAGCAGTGACGGGACAGATGTCGGGGAGCTGTTTTTT. It codes for CASSDGTDVGELFF.

The rearrangement joins TRBV2 to TRBJ2-5; 7 bases line up with TRBD1. This CDR3 region has 15 residues. V lost 3 bases, J lost 5 bases, and 9 bases stayed unmatched. CDR1 is SNHLY and CDR2 is FYNNEI in the germline V gene. CDR3 sequence: CASSDRDRWVETQYF. CDR3 bases: TGTGCCAGCAGTGATCGGGACAGATGGGTCGAGACCCAGTACTTC.

This clone was picked up one time. This chain's CDR3 is CASSLTGGNTEAFF. CDR3 DNA sequence: TGTGCCAGCAGCTTAACCGGGGGAAACACTGAAGCTTTCTTT. V usage is TRBV7-2 and J usage is TRBJ1-1; maybe TRBD1 (5 bases). Germline loops: CDR1 SGHTA, CDR2 FQGNSA. V was shortened by 2 bases and J by 2 bases, with 9 bases between the two germline ends. The CDR3 has 14 residues.